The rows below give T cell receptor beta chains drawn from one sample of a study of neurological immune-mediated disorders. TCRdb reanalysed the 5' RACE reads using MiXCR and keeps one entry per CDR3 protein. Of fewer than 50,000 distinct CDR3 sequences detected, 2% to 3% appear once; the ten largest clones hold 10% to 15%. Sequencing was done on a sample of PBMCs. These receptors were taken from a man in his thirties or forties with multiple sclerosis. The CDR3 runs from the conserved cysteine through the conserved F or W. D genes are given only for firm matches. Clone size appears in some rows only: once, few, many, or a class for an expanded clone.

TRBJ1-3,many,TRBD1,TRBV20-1,TGCAGTGCGATGGGACAGGGGAGCTCTGGAAACACCATATATTTT,CSAMGQGSSGNTIYF
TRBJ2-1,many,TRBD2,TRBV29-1,TGCAGCGTCTCAACTAGCGGGGGAGCTAATGAGCAGTTCTTC,CSVSTSGGANEQFF
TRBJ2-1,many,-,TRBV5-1,TGCGCCAGCAGCATCCACGGTACCCCAGACAATGAGCAGTTCTTC,CASSIHGTPDNEQFF
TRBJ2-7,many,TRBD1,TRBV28,TGTGCCAGCAGTCCCAGGGGGACAGGGAGGGCAGTCGAGCAGTACTTC,CASSPRGTGRAVEQYF
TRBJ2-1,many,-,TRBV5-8,TGTGCCAGCAGCTTGACCCCAGGCTGGGATGAGCAGTTCTTC,CASSLTPGWDEQFF
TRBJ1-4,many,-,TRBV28,TGTGCCAGCTATCGCTCCGGGACGACTAATGAAAAACTGTTTTTT,CASYRSGTTNEKLFF
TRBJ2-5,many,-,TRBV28,TGTGCCAGCAGTTTTAGCGCCGGGACCCAGTACTTC,CASSFSAGTQYF
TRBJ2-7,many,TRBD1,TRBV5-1,TGCGCCAGCAGCTCAACCGGGACAGGGGGCGAGCAGTACTTC,CASSSTGTGGEQYF
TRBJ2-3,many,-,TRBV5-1,TGCGCCAGCAGCCCCCGAGGGGGGGGCGGCTTACGAGTGTCAGATACGCAGTATTTT,CASSPRGGGGLRVSDTQYF
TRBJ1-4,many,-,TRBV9,TGTGCCAGCAGCGTAGCAGGATTTGGGGATGAAAAACTGTTTTTT,CASSVAGFGDEKLFF
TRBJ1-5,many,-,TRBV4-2,TGTGCCAGCAGCCCCTTTACTCAGCCCCAGCATTTT,CASSPFTQPQHF
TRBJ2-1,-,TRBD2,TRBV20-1,TGCAGTGCTAGATCCGGGAGGGGGGACAATGAGCAGTTCTTC,CSARSGRGDNEQFF
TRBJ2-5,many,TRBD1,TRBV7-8,TGTGCCAGCAGCTTAGTGGCAGGGGGCCTTGCGACCCAGTACTTC,CASSLVAGGLATQYF
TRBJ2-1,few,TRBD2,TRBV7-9,TGTGCCAGCAGCTTTGAAGTAGCGGGGGAGTTTGAGCAGTTCTTC,CASSFEVAGEFEQFF
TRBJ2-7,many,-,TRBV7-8,TGTGCCAGCACTTTAGGGGGCGGGAGCTCCTACGAGCAGTACTTC,CASTLGGGSSYEQYF
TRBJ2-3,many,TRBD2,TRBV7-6,TGTGCCAGCTCCCTAGCGGGCGGCACAGATACGCAGTATTTT,CASSLAGGTDTQYF
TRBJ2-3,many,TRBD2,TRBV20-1,TGCAGTGCTAACCCTAGCGGGAGTACAGATACGCAGTATTTT,CSANPSGSTDTQYF
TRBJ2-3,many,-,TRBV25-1,TGTGCCAGCAGTGAATTTAGCACCACAGATACGCAGTATTTT,CASSEFSTTDTQYF
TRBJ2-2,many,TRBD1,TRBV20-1,TGCAGTGCCAGGGGGCAGAAAAAGAACACCGGGGAGCTGTTTTTT,CSARGQKKNTGELFF
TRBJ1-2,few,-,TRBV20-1,TGCAGTGCTAGATCCCCAGGTGAAACTACATATGGCTACACCTTC,CSARSPGETTYGYTF
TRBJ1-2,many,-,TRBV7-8,TGTGCCAGCAGCTCGGCCGACAGCTATGGCTACACCTTC,CASSSADSYGYTF
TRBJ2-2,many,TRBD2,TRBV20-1,TGCAGTGCTCGTAGCGGGGGGGCCGATTCCGGGGAGCTGTTTTTT,CSARSGGADSGELFF
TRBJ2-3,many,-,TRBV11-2,TGTGCCAGCAGGGAAGGGGATTATCCGACAGATACGCAGTATTTT,CASREGDYPTDTQYF
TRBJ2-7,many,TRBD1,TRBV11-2,TGTGCCAGCAGCAGGACAGGGCGAGCCTACGAGCAGTACTTC,CASSRTGRAYEQYF
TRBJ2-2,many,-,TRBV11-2,TGTGCCAGCAGCCACGGACTGGGCGTGGGCGGGGAGCTGTTTTTT,CASSHGLGVGGELFF
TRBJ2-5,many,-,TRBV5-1,TGCGCCAGCAGCTGGGCCCAGGGGGAGACCCAGTACTTC,CASSWAQGETQYF
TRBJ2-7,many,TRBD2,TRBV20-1,TGCAGTGCTAGAGGGGTCGCGGGGGGCCCCTACGAGCAGTACTTC,CSARGVAGGPYEQYF
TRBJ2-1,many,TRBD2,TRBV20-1,TGCAGTGCTAGAGTAAGGGCGGGAGCGGTTATCGGGAATGAGCAGTTCTTC,CSARVRAGAVIGNEQFF
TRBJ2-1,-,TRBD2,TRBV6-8,TGTGCCAGCAGTCTCCCGACTAGCGGGCTCAATGAGCAGTTCTTC,CASSLPTSGLNEQFF
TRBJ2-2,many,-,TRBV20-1,TGCAGTGCATATAGGCTAGCAGTCCGGGAGCTGTTTTTT,CSAYRLAVRELFF
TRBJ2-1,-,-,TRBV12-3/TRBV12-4,TGTGCCAGCAGTCTTGGGGCAGGGGAGCAGTTCTTC,CASSLGAGEQFF